This is a list of T cell receptor beta chains from one sample in a study of somatic mutations in cytotoxic T cells in rheumatoid arthritis. Only in-frame clones appear in the TCRdb table, and some are missing; sequencing was by immunoSEQ multiplex PCR. The sample has approximately 30,000 clones, approximately 78% seen once. Specimen: CD8+ T cells sorted from blood. Source of these receptors: an adult with rheumatoid arthritis. The CDR3 runs from the conserved cysteine through the conserved F or W. Some rows mark clone size as missing; the rest say once, few, many or name a class of expanded clone.

clone_size: .
j_call: TRBJ2-1
v_call: TRBV2
cdr3_aa: CASSTGWEYNEQFF

clone_size: .
j_call: TRBJ2-1
v_call: TRBV6-6
cdr3_aa: CASSYLGGNNEQFF

clone_size: once
j_call: TRBJ2-3
v_call: TRBV28
cdr3_aa: CASSPYTSTDTQYF

clone_size: .
j_call: TRBJ1-4
v_call: TRBV13
cdr3_aa: CASSWGTGGEKLFF

clone_size: .
j_call: TRBJ2-1
v_call: TRBV7-9
cdr3_aa: CASSLAQLAGDNEQFF

clone_size: .
j_call: TRBJ2-5
v_call: TRBV9
cdr3_aa: CASSVQGQSKETQYF

clone_size: .
j_call: TRBJ2-1
v_call: TRBV19
cdr3_aa: CASSISGPYNEQFF

clone_size: .
j_call: TRBJ2-1
v_call: TRBV11-3
cdr3_aa: CASSFGPYNEQFF

clone_size: .
j_call: TRBJ1-5
v_call: TRBV7-8
cdr3_aa: CASSLSGSSNQPQHF

clone_size: .
j_call: TRBJ2-5
v_call: TRBV6-1
cdr3_aa: CASRGSGGPRESQYF

clone_size: .
j_call: TRBJ2-5
v_call: TRBV12-5
cdr3_aa: CASGLRSETQYF

clone_size: .
j_call: TRBJ1-1
v_call: TRBV9
cdr3_aa: CASSPRGSVNTEAFF

clone_size: .
j_call: TRBJ2-1
v_call: TRBV7-3
cdr3_aa: CASSQEAGGSDEQFF

clone_size: .
j_call: TRBJ2-1
v_call: TRBV15
cdr3_aa: CATSRDSGRRNEQFF

clone_size: .
j_call: TRBJ2-3
v_call: TRBV14
cdr3_aa: CASSQLAGGGDTQYF

clone_size: .
j_call: TRBJ2-1
v_call: TRBV7-3
cdr3_aa: CASSLRAGGPVENEQFF

clone_size: once
j_call: TRBJ2-2
v_call: TRBV11-3
cdr3_aa: CASSSTGTGANTGELFF

clone_size: .
j_call: TRBJ1-5
v_call: TRBV2
cdr3_aa: CASSGWQLSNQPQHF

clone_size: .
j_call: TRBJ2-1
v_call: TRBV7-9
cdr3_aa: CASSAQAAGAYNEQFF

clone_size: .
j_call: TRBJ1-2
v_call: TRBV29-1
cdr3_aa: CSVSTFTDGYTF

clone_size: .
j_call: TRBJ2-5
v_call: TRBV4-1
cdr3_aa: CASSQGTSGGYQETQYF

clone_size: .
j_call: TRBJ2-7
v_call: TRBV5-4
cdr3_aa: CASSSRDTSYEQYF

clone_size: .
j_call: TRBJ2-1
v_call: TRBV18
cdr3_aa: CASSPAGSEQFF

clone_size: .
j_call: TRBJ2-3
v_call: TRBV6-1
cdr3_aa: CASSVGTSPRDTQYF

clone_size: .
j_call: TRBJ2-1
v_call: TRBV2
cdr3_aa: CASVGVIYNEQFF

clone_size: .
j_call: TRBJ1-4
v_call: TRBV27
cdr3_aa: CATDRGGPANEKLFF

clone_size: once
j_call: TRBJ1-2
v_call: TRBV6-1
cdr3_aa: CASSPRGLGAYGYTF

clone_size: few
j_call: TRBJ1-5
v_call: TRBV2
cdr3_aa: CASREGTGSNQPQHF

clone_size: .
j_call: TRBJ1-5
v_call: TRBV27
cdr3_aa: CASSLRVNQPQHF

clone_size: .
j_call: TRBJ2-3
v_call: TRBV4-3
cdr3_aa: CASSQDRYRGVGTQYF

clone_size: few
j_call: TRBJ1-3
v_call: TRBV30
cdr3_aa: CAWTVLGTGGADTIYF